This record covers a single T cell receptor beta chain. The antigen is not known. The source of the sample is a study of cytomegalovirus exposure and HLA in healthy donors. Study findings and constraints: Rarity held for most TCR sequences, but there were some public TCRs that occurred in many donors. The study put 150 to 200 TCR beta chains on its list as cytomegalovirus-associated.

Using immunoSEQ multiplex PCR, the repertoire was profiled, and TCRdb retains in-frame clones only, with some absent. The table has more than 85,000 clones, 85% to 90% seen once. Trimming stripped 7 bases from V and 4 bases from J, with 13 bases between. The CDR3 runs 14 residues. Germline-derived CDR1 and CDR2 are LNHDA and SQIVND (reference sequence). This chain uses TRBV19 with TRBJ2-2, with TRBD2 as a possible D gene (7 bases). The sequencing sample was made of PBMCs. This TCR was sampled from a woman between 18 and 29 years old in good health and CMV-seronegative. The CDR3 spells CASTRGPFTGELFF. The CDR3 region has the DNA TGTGCCAGTACGCGGGGGCCATTCACCGGGGAGCTGTTTTTT.